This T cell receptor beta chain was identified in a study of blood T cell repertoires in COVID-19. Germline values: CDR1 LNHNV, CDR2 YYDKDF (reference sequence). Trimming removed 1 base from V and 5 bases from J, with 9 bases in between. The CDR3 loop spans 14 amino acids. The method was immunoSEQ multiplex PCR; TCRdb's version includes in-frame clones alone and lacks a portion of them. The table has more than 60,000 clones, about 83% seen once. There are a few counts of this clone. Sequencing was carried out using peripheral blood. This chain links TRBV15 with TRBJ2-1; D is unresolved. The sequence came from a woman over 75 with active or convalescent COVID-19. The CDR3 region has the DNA TGTGCCACCAGCAGAGGTACAGTTAACAATGAGCAGTTCTTC. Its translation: CATSRGTVNNEQFF.